This TCR beta chain was recorded in a study of shared clonotypes between healthy human individuals. As for the study in general: A couple of women and a few men aged 18 to 49 served as donors.

Profiled with immunoSEQ multiplex PCR; TCRdb holds only in-frame clones, not every one. The sample consists of about 680,000 clones, about 74% of them appearing once. Turning to this clone: Its antigen is not known.

Notes on the study in general: The donor pool, a small one, limited the genetic and exposure-history diversity represented.

The CDR3 spans 11 residues. In germline, CDR1 is SGHKS, CDR2 YYEKEE (reference sequence). The trim removed 1 base at V and 11 bases at J, leaving 0 bases unmatched. The sample comprised memory CD4+ T cells sorted from blood. The subset: CD45RA-negative fraction. This sequence joins TRBV5-5 and TRBJ1-5; 7 positions match TRBD1. The TCR originated in a woman between 25 and 40 years old in good health. In nucleotides, the CDR3 is TGTGCCAGCAGCTTGACAGGGGCCCAGCATTTT. It specifies CASSLTGAQHF. Supplemented by reference TRBV5-5 and TRBJ1-5, the full variable domain reads DAGVTQSPTHLIKTRGQQVTLRCSPISGHKSVSWYQQVLGQGPQFIFQYYEKEERGRGNFPDRFSARQFPNYSSELNVNALLLGDSALYLCASSLTGAQHFGDGTRLSIL.